These 8 T cell receptor beta chains share one sample of origin, sequenced in a study of T-cell memory formation after mild COVID-19. One entry per CDR3 protein results from TCRdb running MiXCR on the 5' RACE reads. The sample lists under 200,000 distinct CDR3 sequences, around 10% occurring once. The sequenced sample consisted of PBMCs or a T cell subset sorted from them (not recorded which). Source of these receptors: a man aged 18 to 29 who had mild COVID-19 (a few samples of this study predate the infection). Cell type and time point are not known.

This clonotype was counted a few times. The chain uses TRBV21-1 and TRBJ2-7. TRBV21-1 is given as a pseudogene. The CDR3 consists of 13 residues. The CDR3 protein is CLSKGHGSYEQYF. The CDR3 DNA reads TGTCTTAGCAAAGGTCACGGATCCTACGAGCAGTACTTC.

On this clonotype: The germline gene is not matched at one end of the junction; a read error may be the cause. This chain joins TRBV23-1 and TRBJ1-4; D perhaps matches TRBD1 (5 bases). TRBV23-1 is an open reading frame whose function is uncertain. This CDR3 contains 11 residues. CDR3 region: CASKARVRESF. The CDR3 DNA is TGCGCCAGTAAGGCCCGGGTCAGGGAAAGTTTT.

There are a few counts of this clonotype. This chain connects TRBV7-2 to TRBJ2-4; no firm D call. The CDR3 runs to 16 residues. Between the trimmed V and J ends, which lost 1 base and 6 bases, there was a span of 16 bases. The germline CDR1 and CDR2 sequences are SGHTA and FQGNSA. The CDR3 DNA reads TGTGCCAGCAGCTTAGTAAGCGCGGCGATGGGAAACATTCAGTACTTC. It is translated as CASSLVSAAMGNIQYF.

This clonotype was counted between two and nine times. V and J are TRBV5-1 and TRBJ2-5; perhaps TRBD2 as D (6 bases). Germline V gene data show CDR1 as SGHRS and CDR2 as YFSETQ. The CDR3 covers 15 residues. With 6 bases removed from V and 0 bases from J, the gap between germline ends came to 15 bases. This CDR3 reads CASTLPGVYQETQYF. DNA for the CDR3: TGCGCCAGCACCCTACCGGGGGTGTACCAAGAGACCCAGTACTTC. Based on the CDR3 plus reference TRBV5-1 and TRBJ2-5, the full variable domain is KAGVTQTPRYLIKTRGQQVTLSCSPISGHRSVSWYQQTPGQGLQFLFEYFSETQRNKGNFPGRFSGRQFSNSRSEMNVSTLELGDSALYLCASTLPGVYQETQYFGPGTRLLVL.

This clonotype has just a few counts. The gene calls are TRBV6-2 or TRBV6-3 and TRBJ2-3; the D gene is possibly TRBD1 (5 bases). The CDR3 totals 15 residues. The V end was cut by 6 bases, the J end by 4 bases, with 17 bases between. CDR1 is MNHEY and CDR2 is SVGEGT in the germline V gene. The CDR3 sequence is CASSRSTAQADTQYF. In DNA, the CDR3 is TGTGCCAGCAGCCGCTCGACAGCCCAGGCAGATACGCAGTATTTT.

V usage is TRBV7-9 and J usage is TRBJ1-4, with no clear D. The CDR3 runs 12 residues. Trimming left V 5 bases short and J 10 bases short, with 11 bases between. CDR1 and CDR2 from the germline V gene are SEHNR and FQNEAQ (reference sequence). In DNA, the CDR3 is TGTGCCAGCAGCGCGGTGGGCGGAAAACTGTTTTTT. Protein product: CASSAVGGKLFF.

The CDR3 spells CSASQRANSYEQYF. In nucleotides, the CDR3 is TGCAGTGCTAGTCAGCGGGCGAACTCCTACGAGCAGTACTTC. V usage is TRBV20-1 and J usage is TRBJ2-7, with a weak D call TRBD2 (6 bases). V lost 3 bases to trimming and J lost 0 bases, with 12 bases between them. The CDR3 covers 14 residues. Germline V gene sequence: CDR1 DFQATT, CDR2 SNEGSKA (reference sequence).

In this sample, this clonotype turned up many times. The V and J genes are TRBV4-3 and TRBJ2-3; 7 nucleotides line up with TRBD2. This CDR3 is 16 amino acids long. Losses at the gene ends were 3 bases for V and 6 bases for J; bases not matched to a gene: 12. Germline CDR1 is LGHNA and CDR2 is YSLEER. Here the CDR3 reads CASSQSSGPPPDTQYF. Here the CDR3 DNA reads TGCGCCAGCAGCCAGAGTAGCGGGCCACCGCCCGATACGCAGTATTTT.